This T cell receptor (beta chain) was retrieved from a study of cytomegalovirus exposure and HLA in healthy donors. Notes on this clone: No antigen is known for it. A read error may produce the germline difference seen at one junction end.

Study-wide findings and caveats: Some 150 TCR beta chains were listed as cytomegalovirus-associated. Later on, analysis showed that most CMV-associated TCR beta chains appeared to be HLA-restricted. Later analysis identified over 15,000 TCR beta sequences associated with HLA alleles, using a false discovery rate threshold of 0.05. Versus the approximately 700-donor mean, an Asian-associated ancestry cluster reportedly showed fewer N-insertions in a later analysis.

This CDR3 contains 13 residues. Germline loops: CDR1 SGHDN, CDR2 FVKESK. PCR used 60 Vbeta primers and 13 Jbeta primers. Libraries were prepared by immunoSEQ multiplex PCR; TCRdb keeps only in-frame clonotypes and omits some of them. Its table records about 76,000 clones. Sequencing was carried out using PBMCs. The rearrangement joins TRBV14 to TRBJ2-5; 7 positions agree with TRBD1. The source is a middle-aged woman in good health and CMV-seropositive. CDR3: CASSQDERQGDNF. The CDR3 bases are TGTGCCAGCAGCCAAGATGAAAGACAGGGTGATAACTTC.